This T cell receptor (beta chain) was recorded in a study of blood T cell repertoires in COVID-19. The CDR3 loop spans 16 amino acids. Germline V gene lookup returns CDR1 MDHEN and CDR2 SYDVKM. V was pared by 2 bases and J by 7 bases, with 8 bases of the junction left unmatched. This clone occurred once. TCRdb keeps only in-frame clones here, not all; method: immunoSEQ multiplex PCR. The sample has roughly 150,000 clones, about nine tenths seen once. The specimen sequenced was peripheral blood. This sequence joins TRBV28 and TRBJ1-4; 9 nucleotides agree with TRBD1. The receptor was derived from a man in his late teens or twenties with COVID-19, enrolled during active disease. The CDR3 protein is CASSLLLQGAGEKLFF. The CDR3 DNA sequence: TGTGCCAGCAGTTTACTTCTACAGGGGGCCGGTGAAAAACTGTTTTTT.